The 30 T cell receptor beta chains reported below all come from one sample, sequenced in a study of vaccination and CD4 T cells after COVID-19. Their recognized antigens are unknown. Treatment noted: approximately nine-day PBMC culture with coronavirus spike peptide pools or control peptides (ViraFEST assay). The Oncomine TCR Beta short-read assay was applied to DNA of cultured CD4+ T cells. From the PCR reads, TCRdb called clonotypes with MiXCR, one entry per CDR3 protein. In the table there are about 15,000 distinct CDR3 sequences, roughly 34% of which are singletons. The sequenced sample consisted of cultured CD4+ T cells from blood. The receptors derive from a human donor with COVID-19.

This clonotype was detected a few times. Written as DNA, the CDR3 is TGTGCCAGCAGCCCGACAGGGGTGCCCTATAATTCACCCCTCCACTTT. Protein sequence: CASSPTGVPYNSPLHF. The J gene is TRBJ1-6, the V gene TRBV27, with 8 bases identical to TRBD1. CDR1 is MNHEY and CDR2 is SMNVEV in the germline V gene (reference sequence). Unmatched junction bases numbered 6, after V lost 6 bases and J lost 2 bases. CDR3 size: 16 residues.

This clonotype has just a few counts. V is TRBV19 and J is TRBJ1-2; D is ambiguous. This CDR3 region has 15 residues. Trimming shortened V by 7 bases and J by 7 bases, and 22 bases separated the two germline ends. Germline CDR1 LNHDA, CDR2 SQIVND (reference sequence). CDR3: CASKAGSKVLGGYTF. The DNA for the CDR3 is TGTGCCAGTAAAGCGGGGTCTAAGGTCCTGGGTGGCTACACCTTC.

A few counts support this clonotype. The chain links TRBV12-5 to TRBJ2-3; TRBD2 matches at 7 bases. The CDR3 has 18 residues. Trimming removed 5 bases from V and 8 bases from J; junction bases left unmatched: 22. Germline loops: CDR1 LGHNT, CDR2 FRNRAP. CDR3 DNA: TGTGCTAGTGGTCCGAACGAGGGAGGGGTTAGGTTAGGTGGTACGCAGTATTTT. Its translation: CASGPNEGGVRLGGTQYF.

This chain links TRBV6-1 with TRBJ2-3, with unresolved D. The V gene's germline CDR1 is MNHNS and CDR2 SASEGT. The CDR3 spans 12 residues. Trimming pared 1 base from V and 4 bases from J, leaving 3 bases between. CDR3 residues: CASSEVPDTQYF. In DNA, the CDR3 is TGTGCCAGCAGTGAAGTCCCAGATACGCAGTATTTT.

The chain uses TRBV12-1 and TRBJ2-2; whether TRBD2, the table's D call, matches the DNA was not checked. TRBV12-1 is a known pseudogene. The CDR3 contains 16 residues. CDR3 coding DNA: TGTGCCAGCAGCTTTGAACTAGCGGTCTACACCGGGGAGCTGTTTTTT. This translates into CASSFELAVYTGELFF.

V gene TRBV7-9 combines with J gene TRBJ1-6; D uncertain. This CDR3 spans 15 amino acids. V dropped 0 bases and J dropped 5 bases, with 8 bases sitting between them. Germline V CDR1 and CDR2: SEHNR, FQNEAQ (reference sequence). The CDR3 DNA reads as TGTGCCAGCAGCTTAGCTTTCCCGAATAATTCACCCCTCCACTTT. Translation gives CASSLAFPNNSPLHF.

The CDR3 loop is CASSSFGTGTNGGYTF. In DNA, the CDR3 is TGTGCCAGCAGCTCATTCGGGACAGGGACAAACGGCGGCTACACCTTC. This chain links TRBV6-2 or TRBV6-3 with TRBJ1-2; 9 nucleotides match TRBD1. V lost 6 bases to trimming and J lost 8 bases; unmatched junction nucleotides: 16. CDR1 is MNHEY and CDR2 is SVGEGT in the germline V gene. This CDR3 is 16 amino acids long.

The chain is built from TRBV7-2 and TRBJ2-1; D possibly corresponds to TRBD2 (7 bases). With 4 bases removed from V and 9 bases from J, the gap between germline ends came to 25 bases. This CDR3 has 17 amino acids. The germline gives CDR1 SGHTA, CDR2 FQGNSA. CDR3 DNA: TGTGCCAGCAGCTCTCAAGGAGGGGGGGCCGTTTTGGCTGAGCAGTTCTTC. Encoded protein: CASSSQGGGAVLAEQFF.

The chain carries TRBV19 and TRBJ1-1, with a weak D call TRBD1 (6 bases). This CDR3 is 14 amino acids long. V was cut by 6 bases and J by 7 bases, with 18 bases left in between. Germline CDR1 LNHDA, CDR2 SQIVND (reference sequence). This CDR3 is CASRDSRLGFEAFF. DNA of the CDR3: TGTGCCAGTAGGGACAGCCGATTAGGTTTTGAAGCTTTCTTT.

In its sample, this clonotype was seen a few times. V usage is TRBV6-1 and J usage is TRBJ2-1, with 9 bases that match TRBD2. V lost 8 bases and J lost 0; bases outside the gene matches: 5. Germline values: CDR1 MNHNS, CDR2 SASEGT. This CDR3 has 15 residues. CDR3 DNA: TGTGCCAGCCTAAGCGGGGGGAGCTCCTACAATGAGCAGTTCTTC. Translation gives CASLSGGSSYNEQFF.

The chain uses TRBV10-3 and TRBJ1-1; D possibly corresponds to TRBD1 (5 bases). Germline-derived CDR1 and CDR2 are ENHRY and SYGVKD. The length of the CDR3 is 16 residues. V lost 6 bases and J 2 bases, leaving 19 bases between the germline ends. The CDR3 is CAIRSDSGGTNTEAFF. In DNA form, the CDR3 reads TGTGCCATCAGGTCCGACAGTGGGGGTACTAACACTGAAGCTTTCTTT.

This clonotype turned up a few times. The chain recombines TRBV19 with TRBJ2-3; 8 bases are a match to TRBD2. J gave up 6 bases and V 5 bases, and 16 bases lay outside the gene matches. The germline gives CDR1 LNHDA, CDR2 SQIVND (reference sequence). The length of the CDR3 is 17 residues. CDR3 in amino acids: CASSQGGVAGTLDTQYF. CDR3 nucleotides: TGTGCCAGTAGTCAGGGAGGAGTAGCGGGGACCTTGGATACGCAGTATTTT.

About this clonotype: One end of the junction fails to match germline, which may point to a read error. J is TRBJ1-2 and V is TRBV19; TRBD1 might be the D (5 bases). Per germline, CDR1 LNHDA and CDR2 SQIVND (reference sequence). CDR3 size: 13 residues. The CDR3 bases are TGTGCCAGTAGTATGAGACAGACCTATGGCCACACCTTC. This encodes CASSMRQTYGHTF.

The chain links TRBV11-3 to TRBJ1-6; D gene uncertain. This CDR3 contains 14 residues. Per the germline V gene, CDR1 is SGHNT and CDR2 is YENEEA. Trimming pared 6 bases from V and 7 bases from J, leaving 13 bases between. CDR3 residues: CASSWGETNSPLHF. The CDR3, as DNA: TGTGCCAGCAGTTGGGGAGAGACAAATTCACCCCTCCACTTT.

This clonotype was counted only a few times. CDR3 region: CASSDRDRNQPQHF. CDR3 bases: TGTGCCAGCAGCGACCGGGACAGAAATCAGCCCCAGCATTTT. The chain is built from TRBV11-2 and TRBJ1-5; 7 bases line up with TRBD1. Losses at the gene ends were 5 bases for V and 4 bases for J; bases not matched to a gene: 5. This CDR3 region has 14 residues. Per germline, CDR1 SGHAT and CDR2 FQNNGV. The complete variable domain, with remaining parts taken from reference TRBV11-2 and TRBJ1-5, reads EAGVAQSPRYKIIEKRQSVAFWCNPISGHATLYWYQQILGQGPKLLIQFQNNGVVDDSQLPKDRFSAERLKGVDSTLKIQPAKLEDSAVYLCASSDRDRNQPQHFGDGTRLSIL.

This clonotype has only a few counts. This chain uses TRBV7-6 with TRBJ2-3; TRBD1 or TRBD2 may be the D gene (5 bases each). This CDR3 spans 14 amino acids. CDR1 is SGHVS and CDR2 is FNYEAQ in the germline V gene. Trimming cost V 10 bases and J 6 bases, with 20 bases left between them. Written as DNA, the CDR3 is TGTGCCAACTTACCCCGGACAAGCGGCGATACGCAGTATTTT. This encodes CANLPRTSGDTQYF.

This chain uses TRBV23-1 with TRBJ1-1; D unclear. TRBV23-1 carries the ORF label, with uncertain function. The CDR3 is made up of 16 amino acids. V lost 6 bases, J lost 6 bases, and 23 bases lay in between. This CDR3 reads CASSLRPPLMPAEAFF. CDR3 in DNA: TGCGCCAGCAGCCTTAGGCCGCCGCTCATGCCTGCTGAAGCTTTCTTT.

The rearrangement joins TRBV12-3 or TRBV12-4 to TRBJ1-5; 10 bases match TRBD1. The CDR3 length is 15 residues. V lost 5 bases, J lost 7 bases, and 8 bases stayed unmatched. CDR3 sequence reads: CASSAGTGERQPQHF. As DNA, the CDR3 is TGTGCCAGCAGTGCCGGGACAGGGGAGCGGCAGCCCCAGCATTTT.

This chain links TRBV2 with TRBJ2-1; 8 bases align to TRBD2. V lost 0 bases, J lost 5 bases, and 3 bases stayed unmatched. Germline V gene lookup returns CDR1 SNHLY and CDR2 FYNNEI. The CDR3 consists of 15 residues. The CDR3 sequence: CASSEAGLGDNEQFF. CDR3 coding DNA: TGTGCCAGCAGTGAAGCGGGACTAGGGGACAATGAGCAGTTCTTC. Full variable domain (remainder filled in from reference TRBV2 and TRBJ2-1): EPEVTQTPSHQVTQMGQEVILRCVPISNHLYFYWYRQILGQKVEFLVSFYNNEISEKSEIFDDQFSVERPDGSNFTLKIRSTKLEDSAMYFCASSEAGLGDNEQFFGPGTRLTVL.

This clonotype was recorded a few times. The chain has TRBV20-1 and TRBJ1-2; 7 positions agree with TRBD1. The J segment lost 8 bases and the V segment lost 3 bases, leaving 6 bases of the junction unmatched. The V gene's germline CDR1 is DFQATT and CDR2 SNEGSKA (reference sequence). The CDR3 contains 12 residues. CDR3 DNA: TGCAGTGCTAGGGCAGGGGGTAAGGGCTACACCTTC. Translation: CSARAGGKGYTF.

The V and J genes are TRBV19 and TRBJ1-5; D is possibly TRBD1 (5 bases). V shed 3 bases and J shed 6 bases, with 9 bases lying between them. Germline CDR1 reads LNHDA; CDR2 reads SQIVND (reference sequence). The CDR3 runs 13 residues. This CDR3 is CASSIGGTQPQHF. CDR3 bases: TGTGCCAGTAGTATTGGGGGGACTCAGCCCCAGCATTTT.

The rearrangement joins TRBV6-5 to TRBJ1-6; D possibly corresponds to TRBD1 (6 bases). The CDR3 sequence is 15 residues long. V lost 2 bases, J lost 3 bases, and 8 bases lay in between. Germline V lookup: CDR1 MNHEY, CDR2 SVGAGI. CDR3 region: CASSYGGLYNSPLHF. Here the CDR3 DNA reads TGTGCCAGCAGTTACGGGGGCCTCTATAATTCACCCCTCCACTTT.

This clonotype was detected a few times. V is TRBV30 and J is TRBJ1-2; D remains ambiguous. CDR3 length equals 12 residues. Looked up from germline, CDR1 is GTSNPN and CDR2 is SVGIG (reference sequence). Trimming removed 5 bases from V and 7 bases from J, with 14 bases in between. Here the CDR3 DNA reads TGTGCCTGGGGCCGAGGGAGGGCTGGCTACACCTTC. Translated: CAWGRGRAGYTF. The full variable domain, in which reference TRBV30 and TRBJ1-2 provide the parts outside the CDR3, is SQTIHQWPATLVQPVGSPLSLECTVEGTSNPNLYWYRQAAGRGLQLLFYSVGIGQISSEVPQNLSASRPQDRQFILSSKKLLLSDSGFYLCAWGRGRAGYTFGSGTRLTVV.

This clonotype was detected only a few times. The J gene is TRBJ1-1, the V gene TRBV6-1; tentatively, D is TRBD1 (6 bases). The CDR3 is 14 residues long. V lost 7 bases and J lost 1, with 13 bases in between. Germline CDR1 reads MNHNS; CDR2 reads SASEGT. The chain's CDR3 is CASKVGGGNTEAFF. For the CDR3, the DNA is TGTGCCAGCAAAGTAGGGGGAGGGAACACTGAAGCTTTCTTT.

The J gene is TRBJ2-7, the V gene TRBV27; D is uncertain. The CDR3 spans 11 residues. Germline-derived CDR1 and CDR2 are MNHEY and SMNVEV (reference sequence). Trimming cost V 4 bases and J 5 bases, with 6 bases left between them. Written as DNA, the CDR3 is TGTGCCAGCAGTTCCCTCAACGAGCAGTACTTC. Its translation: CASSSLNEQYF.

This clonotype showed up just a few times. This rearrangement joins TRBV30 to TRBJ1-6; D uncertain. Germline V gives CDR1 GTSNPN, CDR2 SVGIG (reference sequence). This CDR3 has 11 amino acids. Deletions cut 2 bases from V and 13 bases from J, with 9 bases between. The CDR3 is CAWSSGRPLHF. Here the CDR3 DNA reads TGTGCCTGGAGTTCAGGCCGGCCCCTCCACTTT.

The chain combines TRBV11-2 with TRBJ1-6, with 7 bases matching TRBD1. CDR3 length: 15 residues. V lost 5 bases, J lost 7 bases, and 8 bases stayed unmatched. CDR1 is SGHAT and CDR2 is FQNNGV in the germline V gene. The CDR3 spells CASSPVAGGNSPLHF. The CDR3 nucleotides read TGTGCCAGCAGCCCAGTGGCAGGGGGGAATTCACCCCTCCACTTT. Variable domain in full (rest from reference TRBV11-2 and TRBJ1-6): EAGVAQSPRYKIIEKRQSVAFWCNPISGHATLYWYQQILGQGPKLLIQFQNNGVVDDSQLPKDRFSAERLKGVDSTLKIQPAKLEDSAVYLCASSPVAGGNSPLHFGNGTRLTVT.

This clonotype was seen more than once but under ten times. CDR3 amino acids: CAISEGLQGWENGYTF. CDR3 coding DNA: TGTGCCATCAGTGAGGGCCTACAGGGTTGGGAAAATGGCTACACCTTC. The chain is built from TRBV10-3 and TRBJ1-2; D may be TRBD1 (6 bases). V was trimmed by 2 bases and J by 6 bases, leaving 19 bases between them. This CDR3 has 16 amino acids. The germline CDR1 and CDR2 sequences are ENHRY and SYGVKD.

In this sample, this clonotype turned up a few times. V usage is TRBV7-2 and J usage is TRBJ1-1; D remains unclear. The CDR3 is 12 amino acids. The germline gives CDR1 SGHTA, CDR2 FQGNSA. Trimming removed 2 bases from V and 3 bases from J, with 4 bases in between. CDR3: CASSLTYTEAFF. Here the CDR3 DNA reads TGTGCCAGCAGCTTAACGTACACTGAAGCTTTCTTT.

This clonotype occurred a few times. The rearrangement uses TRBV19 and TRBJ1-5, with D tentatively TRBD1 (6 bases). Germline V gene sequence: CDR1 LNHDA, CDR2 SQIVND (reference sequence). Trimming took off 5 bases at V and 3 bases at J, with 11 bases between the two ends. The CDR3 runs 14 residues. CDR3 sequence: CASSLGQTNQPQHF. The CDR3 DNA sequence: TGTGCCAGTAGTCTCGGACAGACCAATCAGCCCCAGCATTTT.